This TCR beta chain is drawn from a study of T cell responses to AZD1222 COVID-19 vaccine. Notes on the study in general: Of spike-specific TCRs, nearly half reportedly target regions left unmutated in variants.

Worth noting for this clone: Its specificity is unknown.

Germline lookup yields CDR1 LGHDT and CDR2 YNNKEL (reference sequence). The length of the CDR3 is 12 residues. Trimming took off 8 bases at V and 5 bases at J, with 9 bases between the two ends. Only in-frame clones appear in the TCRdb table, and some are missing; sequencing was by immunoSEQ multiplex PCR. Of about 130,000 clones listed, roughly 93% are singletons. The TCR sequence derives from an adult in good health. V and J are TRBV3-1 (or the pseudogene TRBV3-2) and TRBJ2-2, with D possibly called TRBD1 or TRBD2 (5 bases each). Sequenced material: peripheral blood, taken on day 0 of AZD1222 vaccination. The CDR3 loop is CASVGDTGELFF. The CDR3 DNA is TGTGCCAGCGTGGGGGATACCGGGGAGCTGTTTTTT.